The 28 T cell receptor beta chains listed next were all sequenced from one sample in a study of blood T cells in healthy people across ages. PCR was performed a second time for about 7 to 11 cycles using a sample-barcoded 5' primer and a J-beta primer mix. TCRdb ran MiXCR on the 5' RACE reads and lists one entry per CDR3 protein. This sample yields about 720,000 distinct CDR3 sequences, of which about 25% are seen a single time; roughly 3.8% belongs to the top ten. This sample was shared with a second study, whose subject was T cells of mothers and their children.

The sample comprised blood. The receptor set was obtained from a boy younger than 18 in good health.

This clonotype was observed a handful of times. V gene TRBV25-1 combines with J gene TRBJ2-7; maybe TRBD1 (5 bases). CDR3 length equals 12 residues. Germline CDR1 MGHDK, CDR2 SYGVNS. The V end was cut by 3 bases, the J end by 9 bases, with 12 bases between. CDR3 nucleotides: TGTGCCAGCAGTGATTCCGTGGGGCGGCAGTACTTC. As protein: CASSDSVGRQYF.

The V call is TRBV6-6, the J call TRBJ2-1; D is unresolved. V lost 6 bases and J 5 bases, leaving 11 bases between the germline ends. CDR3 length equals 13 residues. Per germline, CDR1 MNHNY and CDR2 SVGAGI (reference sequence). The CDR3: CASSQDGHNEQFF. The CDR3 region has the DNA TGTGCCAGCAGCCAAGACGGTCACAATGAGCAGTTCTTC.

The chain uses TRBV18 and TRBJ1-2, with no clear D. The V gene's germline CDR1 is KGHSH and CDR2 LQKENI. This CDR3 contains 13 residues. V gave up 6 bases and J gave up 6 bases, with 14 bases separating them. The CDR3 DNA follows: TGTGCCAGCTCCATCGGCAGTCTAAATGGCTACACCTTC. Translating gives CASSIGSLNGYTF.

This chain links TRBV12-3 or TRBV12-4 with TRBJ1-6, with a tentative D call TRBD1 (6 bases). The CDR3 loop spans 14 amino acids. V was trimmed by 6 bases and J by 10 bases, leaving 16 bases between them. The CDR3 is CASRIWTEGSPLHF. For the CDR3, the DNA is TGTGCCAGCAGGATTTGGACAGAGGGGTCACCCCTCCACTTT.

The chain has TRBV4-3 and TRBJ2-7, with 9 bases matching TRBD1. The last part of the DNA fits TRBJ2-5 better; the J call may be wrong. The CDR3 consists of 16 residues. Germline CDR1 LGHNA, CDR2 YSLEER. The CDR3 protein is CASSQAVTGGSKTQYF. CDR3 sequence (DNA): TGCGCCAGCAGCCAGGCAGTGACAGGGGGTTCGAAGACCCAGTACTTC.

The rearrangement joins TRBV3-1 to TRBJ2-5; TRBD1 might be the D (6 bases). The J call may be mistaken, given a closer DNA end match to TRBJ2-7. Germline lookup yields CDR1 LGHDT and CDR2 YNNKEL (reference sequence). The CDR3 runs 14 residues. The CDR3 loop is CASSQEGRGYEQYF. The CDR3 DNA is TGTGCCAGCAGCCAAGAGGGCAGGGGCTACGAGCAGTACTTC.

This clonotype was detected ten times or more. The genes are TRBV5-4 and TRBJ2-3; 11 bases map to TRBD2. After removal of 4 bases from V and 6 bases from J, the junction contained 7 bases not matched to a gene. The CDR3 extends over 15 amino acids. Germline CDR1 and CDR2: SGHNT and YYREEE (reference sequence). The CDR3 reads CASSTLGTSGDTQYF. CDR3 DNA sequence: TGTGCCAGCAGCACCCTGGGGACTAGCGGTGATACGCAGTATTTT.

The genes are TRBV6-1 and TRBJ1-3; D gene unclear. The CDR3 runs 15 residues. V gave up 2 bases and J gave up 2 bases, with 10 bases separating them. Germline CDR1 is MNHNS and CDR2 is SASEGT. CDR3 loop: CASSERGRTGNTIYF. CDR3 coding DNA: TGTGCCAGCAGTGAACGGGGAAGGACTGGAAACACCATATATTTT.

V usage is TRBV28 and J usage is TRBJ2-5; D possibly uses TRBD1 or TRBD2 (5 bases each). Germline loops: CDR1 MDHEN, CDR2 SYDVKM. The length of the CDR3 is 16 residues. Trimming removed 1 base at V and 1 base at J, with 13 bases between. The CDR3 nucleotides read TGTGCCAGCAGTTTATTCGCAGCAGGGACCCAAGAGACCCAGTACTTC. Translating it yields CASSLFAAGTQETQYF.

The V and J genes are TRBV29-1 and TRBJ2-7; TRBD2 aligns across 14 bases. Germline V gene data show CDR1 as SQVTM and CDR2 as ANQGSEA. The CDR3 has 14 residues. V lost 7 bases and J lost 4; bases outside the gene matches: 6. DNA of the CDR3: TGCAGCGGGGGGACTAGCGGGAGTTTTTACGAGCAGTACTTC. Residues: CSGGTSGSFYEQYF.

This clonotype was observed a few times. The V call is TRBV9, the J call TRBJ1-3; 7 bases align to TRBD1. CDR3 size: 14 residues. V was clipped by 5 bases and J by 0 bases; unmatched bases: 2. Per germline, CDR1 SGDLS and CDR2 YYNGEE. CDR3 in amino acids: CASRGQSSGNTIYF. As DNA, the CDR3 is TGTGCCAGCAGGGGACAGAGCTCTGGAAACACCATATATTTT.

The chain carries TRBV9 and TRBJ2-1, with D hard to call. Trimming shortened V by 4 bases and J by 9 bases, and 11 bases separated the two germline ends. This CDR3 spans 12 amino acids. In germline, CDR1 is SGDLS, CDR2 YYNGEE. CDR3 protein: CASSPSGTEQFF. In DNA, the CDR3 is TGTGCCAGCAGCCCCTCGGGTACTGAGCAGTTCTTC.

The V and J genes are TRBV7-2 and TRBJ2-7, with D possibly TRBD2 on 6 matching bases. There are 15 residues in the CDR3. Germline CDR1 is SGHTA and CDR2 is FQGNSA. Trimming took off 1 base at V and 1 base at J, with 11 bases between the two ends. The DNA for the CDR3 is TGTGCCAGCAGCTTAGATGTTAGCGGTTCCTACGAGCAGTACTTC. It codes for CASSLDVSGSYEQYF. Complete variable domain (other parts from reference TRBV7-2 and TRBJ2-7): GAGVSQSPSNKVTEKGKDVELRCDPISGHTALYWYRQSLGQGLEFLIYFQGNSAPDKSGLPSDRFSAERTGGSVSTLTIQRTQQEDSAVYLCASSLDVSGSYEQYFGPGTRLTVT.

The J gene is TRBJ2-7, the V gene TRBV2; D is possibly TRBD1 (5 bases). V was trimmed by 6 bases and J by 3 bases, leaving 9 bases between them. CDR3 size: 12 residues. In germline, CDR1 is SNHLY, CDR2 FYNNEI. The CDR3 sequence: CASRDINYEQYF. As DNA, the CDR3 is TGTGCCAGCAGGGACATAAACTACGAGCAGTACTTC.

The V and J genes are TRBV3-1 and TRBJ2-5; 10 nucleotides match TRBD2. The end of the DNA aligns better with TRBJ2-1, so the J call may be wrong. From germline, CDR1 is LGHDT and CDR2 YNNKEL (reference sequence). The CDR3 totals 15 residues. For the CDR3, the DNA is TGTGCCAGCAGCCAAACACTAGCGGGGCTGAATGAGCAGTTCTTC. Translated, it gives CASSQTLAGLNEQFF.

A note on this clonotype: One end of the junction does not line up with germline, which may come from a read error. The chain links TRBV24-1 to TRBJ2-7; TRBD1 matches 9 bases. CDR1 and CDR2 (germline): KGHDR, SFDVKD. The CDR3 runs to 18 residues. In DNA form, the CDR3 reads TGTGTCACCAGTGATCGCCGGGACAGGGTCCCCGGCTCCTGCGAGCAGTACTTC. Translation gives CVTSDRRDRVPGSCEQYF.

The chain links TRBV29-1 to TRBJ2-3; possibly TRBD1 for D (6 bases). The CDR3 sequence is 11 residues long. CDR1 is SQVTM and CDR2 is ANQGSEA in the germline V gene. With 7 bases removed from V and 1 base from J, the gap between germline ends came to 6 bases. The CDR3 coding sequence is TGCAGCGGGACAGGCACAGATACGCAGTATTTT. Translated, it gives CSGTGTDTQYF.

The rearrangement uses TRBV6-1 and TRBJ1-3, with 8 positions matching TRBD1. With 7 bases clipped from V and 0 bases from J, the junction kept 8 bases outside the gene matches. This CDR3 region has 16 residues. The germline CDR1 and CDR2 sequences are MNHNS and SASEGT. The CDR3, as DNA: TGTGCCAGCACTAAAGGACAGGGCTTCTCTGGAAACACCATATATTTT. It is translated as CASTKGQGFSGNTIYF.

Concerning this clonotype itself: Since a far larger clone is one base different, this is likely a read error. The rearrangement links TRBV11-2 to TRBJ2-7; possibly TRBD1 for D (6 bases). This CDR3 is 14 amino acids long. V gave up 3 bases and J gave up 1 base, with 10 bases separating them. The V gene's germline CDR1 is SGHAT and CDR2 FQNNGV. CDR3 loop: CASSFGTRSYEQYF. Here the CDR3 DNA reads TGTGCCAGCAGCTTCGGGACAAGGTCCTACGAGCAGTACTTC.

Only a few counts were recorded for this clonotype. The chain has TRBV12-3 or TRBV12-4 and TRBJ1-1; maybe TRBD1 (5 bases). The germline V and J ends were trimmed by 6 bases and 3 bases, with 11 bases remaining between them. The CDR3 spans 13 residues. The CDR3: CASRGVGHTEAFF. Here the CDR3 DNA reads TGTGCCAGCAGGGGGGTGGGGCACACTGAAGCTTTCTTT.

The chain joins TRBV20-1 to TRBJ2-5; 14 bases align to TRBD2. The DNA end is a closer match to TRBJ2-1, so the J assignment may be wrong. The CDR3 loop spans 15 amino acids. Germline V gene sequence: CDR1 DFQATT, CDR2 SNEGSKA (reference sequence). CDR3 bases: TGCAGTGCTAGTCCCGGGACTAGCGGGAGTAATGAGCAGTTCTTC. It translates to CSASPGTSGSNEQFF.

This clonotype was seen more than once but under ten times. V usage is TRBV29-1 and J usage is TRBJ2-7; 7 positions agree with TRBD2. The V gene's germline CDR1 is SQVTM and CDR2 ANQGSEA. The CDR3 has 16 residues. V lost 3 bases and J lost 4; bases outside the gene matches: 15. The CDR3 DNA follows: TGCAGCGTTGAGCTCTATTCGCGGGAGTATCGGTACGAGCAGTACTTC. Its translation is CSVELYSREYRYEQYF.

This chain links TRBV28 with TRBJ2-7; no reliable D call. The CDR3 length is 11 residues. The V and J ends lost 5 bases and 9 bases respectively, with 11 bases between them. The germline V gene has CDR1 MDHEN and CDR2 SYDVKM. The CDR3 DNA reads as TGTGCCAGCAGTACAAGAGAACGGCAGTACGTC. Its translation is CASSTRERQYV.

This clonotype turned up a few times. The chain combines TRBV18 with TRBJ1-4; no definite D call. Trimming took off 1 base at V and 7 bases at J, with 13 bases between the two ends. Germline CDR1 reads KGHSH; CDR2 reads LQKENI. The CDR3 runs 15 residues. The CDR3: CASSPQGSVSEKLFF. In DNA form, the CDR3 reads TGTGCCAGCTCACCACAAGGGTCTGTGAGTGAAAAACTGTTTTTT.

This chain uses TRBV7-2 with TRBJ1-4; D not certain. V was trimmed by 1 base and J by 0 bases, leaving 3 bases between them. CDR3 length: 14 amino acids. Germline V gives CDR1 SGHTA, CDR2 FQGNSA. The CDR3 DNA sequence: TGTGCCAGCAGCTTAGGCTCAACTAATGAAAAACTGTTTTTT. This gives the protein CASSLGSTNEKLFF.

The rearrangement joins TRBV6-2 or TRBV6-3 to TRBJ2-1; 10 nucleotides agree with TRBD2. The V and J ends lost 10 bases and 7 bases, in that order; junction bases with no gene match: 10. Germline V lookup: CDR1 MNHEY, CDR2 SVGEGT. The CDR3 loop spans 14 amino acids. CDR3 nucleotide sequence: TGTGCCACCACTCCGGGACTAGCGAGAAATGAGCAGTTCTTC. It is translated as CATTPGLARNEQFF.

This chain uses TRBV11-2 with TRBJ2-7; a weak D match, TRBD2 (5 bases). CDR3 length equals 16 residues. Germline CDR1 SGHAT, CDR2 FQNNGV. Trimming took 0 bases from V and 0 from J, leaving 12 bases between them. For the CDR3, the DNA is TGTGCCAGCAGCTTAGATGCGAGGGCCCCCTCCTACGAGCAGTACTTC. Protein product: CASSLDARAPSYEQYF.

The chain couples TRBV12-3 or TRBV12-4 to TRBJ1-5, with a tentative D call TRBD1 (5 bases). Trimming left V 3 bases short and J 5 bases short, with 14 bases between. This CDR3 has 15 amino acids. The CDR3 sequence: CASSFSLGEYQPQHF. CDR3 sequence (DNA): TGTGCCAGCAGTTTCTCCTTGGGGGAGTATCAGCCCCAGCATTTT.